Sequencing of this TCR beta chain was carried out in a study of OX40 agonist ivuxolimab in advanced cancers. Study-level information: In this cohort, patients received ivuxolimab, an agonistic anti-OX40 (CD134) antibody.

This clone was seen once. Autoimmune disease history or systemic immunosuppression excluded patients. The method was immunoSEQ multiplex PCR; TCRdb's version includes in-frame clones alone and lacks a portion of them. This sample yields more than 35,000 clones, of which 84% are seen a single time; 15% belongs to the top ten. The CDR3 extends over 12 amino acids. CDR1 and CDR2 (germline): MNHNS, SASEGT. Trimming left V 2 bases short and J 5 bases short, with 3 bases between. The sequence was obtained from an adult with an advanced solid tumor such as melanoma, head and neck, liver or kidney cancer. Material: CD4+ or CD8+ T cells sorted from blood, obtained in a trial of the OX40 agonist ivuxolimab. The chain combines TRBV6-1 with TRBJ2-2; D is uncertain. CDR3 sequence reads: CASSEWTGELFF. The DNA for the CDR3 is TGTGCCAGCAGTGAATGGACCGGGGAGCTGTTTTTT.